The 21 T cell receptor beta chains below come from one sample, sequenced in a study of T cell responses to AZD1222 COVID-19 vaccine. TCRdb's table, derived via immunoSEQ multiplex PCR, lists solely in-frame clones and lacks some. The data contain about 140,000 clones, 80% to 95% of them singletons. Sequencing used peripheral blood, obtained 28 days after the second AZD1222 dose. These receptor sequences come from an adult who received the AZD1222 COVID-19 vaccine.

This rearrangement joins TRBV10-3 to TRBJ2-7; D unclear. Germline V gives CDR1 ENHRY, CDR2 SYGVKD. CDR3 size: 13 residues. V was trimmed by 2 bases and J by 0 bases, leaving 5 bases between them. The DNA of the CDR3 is TGTGCCATCAGTGAGAACCTCTCCTACGAGCAGTACTTC. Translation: CAISENLSYEQYF.

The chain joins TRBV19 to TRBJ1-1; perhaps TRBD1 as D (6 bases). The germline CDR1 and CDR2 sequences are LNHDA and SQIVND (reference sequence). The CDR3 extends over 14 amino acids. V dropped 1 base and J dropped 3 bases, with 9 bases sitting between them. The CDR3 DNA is TGTGCCAGTAGTATAGGGCAGGGGTACACTGAAGCTTTCTTT. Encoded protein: CASSIGQGYTEAFF.

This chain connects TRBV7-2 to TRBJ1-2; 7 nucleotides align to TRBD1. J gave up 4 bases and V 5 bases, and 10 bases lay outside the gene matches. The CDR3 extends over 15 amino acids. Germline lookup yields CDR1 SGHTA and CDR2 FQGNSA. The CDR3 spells CASSPIEDRFYGYTF. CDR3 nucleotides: TGTGCCAGCAGCCCTATCGAGGACAGGTTCTATGGCTACACCTTC.

This CDR3 is CASRSTGAQTYGYTF. CDR3 DNA: TGTGCCAGCAGGTCTACAGGGGCGCAAACCTATGGCTACACCTTC. The chain couples TRBV11-2 to TRBJ1-2; 7 positions agree with TRBD1. V trimming: 6 bases; J trimming: 4 bases; junction bases outside the gene matches: 11. Per germline, CDR1 SGHAT and CDR2 FQNNGV. This CDR3 is built from 15 residues.

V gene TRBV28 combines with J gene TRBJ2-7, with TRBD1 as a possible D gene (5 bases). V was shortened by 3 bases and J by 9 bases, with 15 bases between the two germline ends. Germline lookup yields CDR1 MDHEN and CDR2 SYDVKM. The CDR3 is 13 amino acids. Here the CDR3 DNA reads TGTGCCAGCAGTTTGCGGCAGTTTGACAGGCAGTACTTC. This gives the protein CASSLRQFDRQYF.

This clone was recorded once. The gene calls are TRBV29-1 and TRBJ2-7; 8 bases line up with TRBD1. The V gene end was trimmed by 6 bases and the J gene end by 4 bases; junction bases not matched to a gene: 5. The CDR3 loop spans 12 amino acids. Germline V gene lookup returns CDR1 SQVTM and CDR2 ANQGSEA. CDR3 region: CSVKTGGYEQYF. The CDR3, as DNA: TGCAGCGTGAAAACAGGGGGGTACGAGCAGTACTTC.

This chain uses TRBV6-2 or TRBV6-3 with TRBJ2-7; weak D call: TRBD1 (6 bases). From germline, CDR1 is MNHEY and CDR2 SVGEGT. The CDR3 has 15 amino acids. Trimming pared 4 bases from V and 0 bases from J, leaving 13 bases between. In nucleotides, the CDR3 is TGTGCCAGCAGTTCCAGGGGAAAGGGCTCCTACGAGCAGTACTTC. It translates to CASSSRGKGSYEQYF.

CDR3 amino acids: CASSLGPGAYNEQFF. DNA of the CDR3: TGTGCCAGCAGCTTAGGGCCGGGTGCCTACAATGAGCAGTTCTTC. V is TRBV7-9 and J is TRBJ2-1, with D unclear. This CDR3 comprises 15 residues. CDR1 is SEHNR and CDR2 is FQNEAQ in the germline V gene (reference sequence). The ends were cut back, 1 base at V and 2 bases at J, with 9 bases in the middle.

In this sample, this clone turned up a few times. CDR3 in amino acids: CASGLDWRGYTF. The CDR3 DNA follows: TGTGCTAGTGGTTTGGACTGGAGGGGCTACACCTTC. The chain links TRBV12-5 to TRBJ1-2; D gene ambiguous. The germline V gene encodes CDR1 LGHNT and CDR2 FRNRAP. The ends were cut back, 1 base at V and 8 bases at J, with 8 bases in the middle. The CDR3 runs to 12 residues.

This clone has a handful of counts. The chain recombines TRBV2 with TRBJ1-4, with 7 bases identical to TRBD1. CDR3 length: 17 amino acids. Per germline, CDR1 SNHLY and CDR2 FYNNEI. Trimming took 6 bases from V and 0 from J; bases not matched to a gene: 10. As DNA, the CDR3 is TGTGCCAGCAGAGGTTGGACAGGCTCTGCAACTAATGAAAAACTGTTTTTT. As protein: CASRGWTGSATNEKLFF.

The DNA for the CDR3 is TGTGCCAGCAGCGTAGCGGTAGGGGCCTTGAACACTGAAGCTTTCTTT. It is translated as CASSVAVGALNTEAFF. The chain carries TRBV9 and TRBJ1-1; the D gene is possibly TRBD1 (5 bases). The CDR3 length is 16 residues. The V gene's germline CDR1 is SGDLS and CDR2 YYNGEE. Deletions cut 0 bases from V and 0 bases from J, with 12 bases between. The full variable domain, with the rest looked up from reference TRBV9 and TRBJ1-1, is DSGVTQTPKHLITATGQRVTLRCSPRSGDLSVYWYQQSLDQGLQFLIQYYNGEERAKGNILERFSAQQFPDLHSELNLSSLELGDSALYFCASSVAVGALNTEAFFGQGTRLTVV.

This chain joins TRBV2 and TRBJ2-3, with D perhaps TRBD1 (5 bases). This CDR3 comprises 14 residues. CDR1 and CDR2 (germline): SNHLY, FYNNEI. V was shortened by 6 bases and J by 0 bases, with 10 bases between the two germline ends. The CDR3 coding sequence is TGTGCCAGCAGAACAGGATTTAGCACAGATACGCAGTATTTT. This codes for CASRTGFSTDTQYF.

The chain's CDR3 is CASSLKGGAYEQYF. The CDR3 bases are TGTGCCAGCAGCTTAAAAGGAGGAGCATACGAGCAGTACTTC. The chain has TRBV7-3 and TRBJ2-7; D is perhaps TRBD2 (5 bases). This CDR3 has 14 residues. The V gene's germline CDR1 is SGHTA and CDR2 FQGTGA. The V end was cut by 1 base, the J end by 4 bases, with 11 bases between.

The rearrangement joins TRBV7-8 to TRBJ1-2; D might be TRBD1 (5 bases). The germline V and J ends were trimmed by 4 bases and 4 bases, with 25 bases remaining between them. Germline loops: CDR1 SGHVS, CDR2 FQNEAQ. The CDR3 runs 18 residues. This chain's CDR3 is CASSSRAGRIQTPYGYTF. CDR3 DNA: TGTGCCAGCAGCTCGAGAGCAGGGAGGATCCAGACTCCCTATGGCTACACCTTC.

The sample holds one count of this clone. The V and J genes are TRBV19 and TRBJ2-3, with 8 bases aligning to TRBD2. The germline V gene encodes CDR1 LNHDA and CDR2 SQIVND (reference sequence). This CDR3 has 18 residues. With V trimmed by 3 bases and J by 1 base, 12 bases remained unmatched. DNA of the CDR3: TGTGCCAGTAGTATTAGAGCGGGAGCCGGAGGGCGCACAGATACGCAGTATTTT. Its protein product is CASSIRAGAGGRTDTQYF.

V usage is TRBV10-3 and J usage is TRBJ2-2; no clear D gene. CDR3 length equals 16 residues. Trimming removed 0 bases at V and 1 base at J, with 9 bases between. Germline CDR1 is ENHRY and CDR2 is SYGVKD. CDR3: CAISESTVGNTGELFF. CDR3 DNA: TGTGCCATCAGTGAGTCAACAGTGGGGAACACCGGGGAGCTGTTTTTT.

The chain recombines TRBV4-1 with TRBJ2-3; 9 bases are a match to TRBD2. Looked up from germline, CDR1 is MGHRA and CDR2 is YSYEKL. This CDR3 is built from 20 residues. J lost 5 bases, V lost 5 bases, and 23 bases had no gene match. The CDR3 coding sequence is TGCGCCAGCAGCGGTCAGGGCCCCCCTAATAGCGGGAGTACGAAAGATACGCAGTATTTT. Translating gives CASSGQGPPNSGSTKDTQYF.

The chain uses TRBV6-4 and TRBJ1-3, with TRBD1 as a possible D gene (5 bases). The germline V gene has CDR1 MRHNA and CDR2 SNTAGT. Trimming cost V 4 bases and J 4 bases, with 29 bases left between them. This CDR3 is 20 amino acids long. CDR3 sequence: CASSVAPPQGRPGAGNTIYF. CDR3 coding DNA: TGTGCCAGCAGTGTAGCCCCCCCACAAGGACGGCCCGGGGCGGGAAACACCATATATTTT.

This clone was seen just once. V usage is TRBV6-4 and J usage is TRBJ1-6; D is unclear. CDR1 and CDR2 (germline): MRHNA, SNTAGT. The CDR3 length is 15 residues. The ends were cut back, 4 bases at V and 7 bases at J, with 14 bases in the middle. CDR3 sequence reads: CASSALSSGNSPLHF. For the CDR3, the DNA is TGTGCCAGCAGTGCCCTGAGTTCTGGGAATTCACCCCTCCACTTT.

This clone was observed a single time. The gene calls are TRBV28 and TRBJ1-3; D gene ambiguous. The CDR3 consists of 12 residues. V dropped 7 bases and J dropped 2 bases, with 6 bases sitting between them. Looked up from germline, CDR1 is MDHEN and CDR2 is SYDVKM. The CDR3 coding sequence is TGTGCCAGCACTCGAACTGGAAACACCATATATTTT. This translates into CASTRTGNTIYF.

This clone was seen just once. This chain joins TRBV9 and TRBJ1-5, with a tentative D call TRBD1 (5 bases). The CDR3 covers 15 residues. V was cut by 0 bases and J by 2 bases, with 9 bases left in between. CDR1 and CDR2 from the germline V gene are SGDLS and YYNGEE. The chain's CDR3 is CASSVGVGGNQPQHF. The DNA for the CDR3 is TGTGCCAGCAGCGTAGGCGTAGGGGGCAATCAGCCCCAGCATTTT. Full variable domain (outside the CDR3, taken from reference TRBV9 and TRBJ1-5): DSGVTQTPKHLITATGQRVTLRCSPRSGDLSVYWYQQSLDQGLQFLIQYYNGEERAKGNILERFSAQQFPDLHSELNLSSLELGDSALYFCASSVGVGGNQPQHFGDGTRLSIL.